The TCR beta chain described here comes from a study of T cell responses to AZD1222 COVID-19 vaccine. Study-wide points: With two AZD1222 doses given, Spike-specific TCR breadth and depth both rose. It was only a handful of AZD1222 recipients who were seropositive at baseline.

Germline CDR1 LGHDT, CDR2 YNNKEL (reference sequence). V lost 2 bases to trimming and J lost 6 bases, with 5 bases between them. This CDR3 has 11 residues. To note about this clone: Antigen specificity is unknown.

The data were produced by immunoSEQ multiplex PCR, yet TCRdb's version contains in-frame clones alone and is incomplete. The sample includes approximately 120,000 clones, roughly 90% of them seen just once. The chain employs TRBV3-1 (or the pseudogene TRBV3-2) and TRBJ2-7, with no clear D. The source is an adult in good health. The source was peripheral blood, collected on day 0 of AZD1222 vaccination. The CDR3 nucleotides are TGTGCCAGCAGCCAAAGAGGCGAGCAGTACTTC. Its translation: CASSQRGEQYF.